Following are 32 T cell receptor beta chains from one sample sequenced in a study of blood T cell repertoires in COVID-19. Sequencing used immunoSEQ multiplex PCR; TCRdb keeps in-frame clones, though not all of them. The sample consists of about 110,000 clones, 75% to 95% of them appearing once. Sample: peripheral blood. The receptor source for this set is a woman aged 25 to 39 with acute or convalescent COVID-19.

This clone was observed a single time. The chain employs TRBV5-8 and TRBJ1-4, with a possible D match to TRBD1 (6 bases). V was trimmed by 4 bases and J by 4 bases, leaving 11 bases between them. Looked up from germline, CDR1 is SGHTS and CDR2 is YDEGEE. There are 14 residues in the CDR3. This chain's CDR3 is CASSPGQNNEKLFF. The CDR3 DNA is TGTGCCAGCAGCCCCGGACAGAATAATGAAAAACTGTTTTTT.

The V and J genes are TRBV28 and TRBJ2-1; TRBD2 agrees at 11 bases. There are 14 residues in the CDR3. CDR1 and CDR2 (germline): MDHEN, SYDVKM. V dropped 8 bases and J dropped 2; count of bases not matched to a gene: 2. The CDR3 sequence is CASLAGGTYNEQFF. DNA for the CDR3: TGTGCCAGCCTAGCGGGAGGAACCTACAATGAGCAGTTCTTC.

This chain connects TRBV11-3 to TRBJ2-1; TRBD2 is a possible D gene (7 bases). This CDR3 has 15 residues. Germline lookup yields CDR1 SGHNT and CDR2 YENEEA. Trimming took 6 bases from V and 2 from J, leaving 14 bases between them. CDR3 sequence reads: CASSGEGGPYNEQFF. The CDR3 coding sequence is TGTGCCAGCAGTGGGGAGGGGGGCCCCTACAATGAGCAGTTCTTC. The variable domain in full, completed from reference TRBV11-3 and TRBJ2-1, reads EAGVVQSPRYKIIEKKQPVAFWCNPISGHNTLYWYLQNLGQGPELLIRYENEEAVDDSQLPKDRFSAERLKGVDSTLKIQPAELGDSAVYLCASSGEGGPYNEQFFGPGTRLTVL.

The chain has TRBV10-3 and TRBJ2-3; 8 bases line up with TRBD2. This CDR3 is 14 amino acids long. Trimming at V came to 6 bases and at J to 5 bases, leaving 7 bases not matched to a gene. Germline lookup yields CDR1 ENHRY and CDR2 SYGVKD. As DNA, the CDR3 is TGTGCCATCAGGCAAGCGGGGGCTGAAGATACGCAGTATTTT. Translation: CAIRQAGAEDTQYF.

The V call is TRBV19, the J call TRBJ1-1; D may be TRBD1 (6 bases). V was shortened by 5 bases and J by 7 bases, with 23 bases between the two germline ends. The CDR3 length is 16 residues. Per the germline V gene, CDR1 is LNHDA and CDR2 is SQIVND (reference sequence). This chain's CDR3 is CASSPLPPDRHVEAFF. In DNA, the CDR3 is TGTGCCAGTAGTCCCTTACCCCCGGACAGACACGTTGAAGCTTTCTTT.

The V and J genes are TRBV4-1 and TRBJ1-5, with TRBD1 matching over 7 bases. V was clipped by 0 bases and J by 6 bases; unmatched bases: 5. There are 15 residues in the CDR3. CDR1 and CDR2 from the germline V gene are MGHRA and YSYEKL. The CDR3 loop is CASSQDDRVGQPQHF. The CDR3 coding sequence is TGCGCCAGCAGCCAAGACGACAGGGTGGGTCAGCCCCAGCATTTT.

The chain recombines TRBV4-1 with TRBJ1-4; D is perhaps TRBD1 (6 bases). CDR1 is MGHRA, CDR2 YSYEKL, per germline. The CDR3 is made up of 16 amino acids. V was shortened by 3 bases and J by 0 bases, with 11 bases between the two germline ends. As DNA, the CDR3 is TGCGCCAGCAGCCACGGACAGAGTGCAACTAATGAAAAACTGTTTTTT. Translation: CASSHGQSATNEKLFF.

This clone was seen only a few times. V is TRBV2 and J is TRBJ1-5; D is unclear. Germline V gene lookup returns CDR1 SNHLY and CDR2 FYNNEI. Between the trimmed V and J ends, which lost 1 base and 6 bases, there was a span of 13 bases. This CDR3 has 15 residues. For the CDR3, the DNA is TGTGCCAGCAGTGAAGTGGTCAGATCGGGTCAGCCCCAGCATTTT. It translates to CASSEVVRSGQPQHF.

V usage is TRBV7-6 and J usage is TRBJ1-3; D gene uncertain. Trimming pared 5 bases from V and 7 bases from J, leaving 12 bases between. The germline V gene has CDR1 SGHVS and CDR2 FNYEAQ. This CDR3 contains 13 residues. CDR3 nucleotide sequence: TGTGCCAGCAGCAATCCCAGTTTGAACACCATATATTTT. This sequence encodes CASSNPSLNTIYF.

This chain connects TRBV4-1 to TRBJ1-1, with D perhaps TRBD1 (5 bases). Per the germline V gene, CDR1 is MGHRA and CDR2 is YSYEKL. The V gene lost 0 bases and the J gene lost 7 bases, with 30 bases spanning the gap. CDR3 size: 20 residues. The DNA for the CDR3 is TGCGCCAGCAGCCAAGATCTCCAGACAGACGCCGCGGGGCCGGAGAGTGAAGCTTTCTTT. Encoded protein: CASSQDLQTDAAGPESEAFF.

The rearrangement links TRBV9 to TRBJ1-2; TRBD1 agrees at 7 bases. J gave up 7 bases and V 0 bases, and 9 bases lay outside the gene matches. This CDR3 contains 15 residues. Germline V gene lookup returns CDR1 SGDLS and CDR2 YYNGEE. CDR3 loop: CASSVDLSGGGGYTF. In DNA form, the CDR3 reads TGTGCCAGCAGCGTAGATCTATCAGGGGGAGGTGGCTACACCTTC.

The CDR3 sequence is CATSRDSRRDEQFF. CDR3 DNA: TGTGCCACCAGCAGAGATTCTCGGCGGGATGAGCAGTTCTTC. The V call is TRBV15, the J call TRBJ2-1; D is possibly TRBD2 (5 bases). Germline CDR1 LNHNV, CDR2 YYDKDF (reference sequence). V gave up 0 bases and J gave up 8 bases, with 11 bases separating them. The CDR3 runs 14 residues.

This clone has a single count. The V gene is TRBV18, the J gene TRBJ1-3, with D maybe TRBD1 (6 bases). V lost 5 bases and J lost 0, with 14 bases in between. The CDR3 is 16 amino acids. Germline V CDR1 and CDR2: KGHSH, LQKENI. In nucleotides, the CDR3 is TGTGCCAGCTCATCGACGACAGGAATCTCTGGAAACACCATATATTTT. Translation: CASSSTTGISGNTIYF.

This chain uses TRBV6-1 with TRBJ2-1, with a possible D match to TRBD1 (5 bases). From germline, CDR1 is MNHNS and CDR2 SASEGT. The CDR3 is made up of 12 amino acids. V was cut by 2 bases and J by 12 bases, with 11 bases left in between. CDR3 DNA sequence: TGTGCCAGCAGTGAAACCCAGGGCAGGCAGTTCTTC. It specifies CASSETQGRQFF.

Only one count was recorded for this clone. The CDR3 DNA sequence: TGTGCCAGCAGCCAACCAGGGGGCCGGTGGGGCAATCAGCCCCAGCATTTT. This translates into CASSQPGGRWGNQPQHF. The chain couples TRBV12-1 to TRBJ1-5; the table's D call TRBD1 went unverified against the DNA. TRBV12-1 is recorded as a pseudogene. The CDR3 has 17 residues.

The chain recombines TRBV9 with TRBJ2-1, with 9 positions matching TRBD1. With V trimmed by 4 bases and J by 7 bases, 9 bases remained unmatched. This CDR3 has 15 amino acids. Germline V gene sequence: CDR1 SGDLS, CDR2 YYNGEE. CDR3 nucleotides: TGTGCCAGCAGCACCTCGGGACAGGGACTTAATGAGCAGTTCTTC. Amino acid sequence: CASSTSGQGLNEQFF.

The genes are TRBV5-1 and TRBJ2-1; D is possibly TRBD2 (6 bases). Germline lookup yields CDR1 SGHRS and CDR2 YFSETQ. Trimming cost V 0 bases and J 9 bases, with 10 bases left between them. The CDR3 is made up of 13 amino acids. The CDR3 DNA sequence: TGCGCCAGCAGCTTGGGGGCGGGATTTGAGCAGTTCTTC. Translation: CASSLGAGFEQFF.

The V call is TRBV18, the J call TRBJ1-2; maybe TRBD1 (5 bases). The CDR3 loop spans 15 amino acids. CDR1 is KGHSH, CDR2 LQKENI, per germline. Trimming stripped 3 bases from V and 8 bases from J, with 19 bases between. The CDR3, as DNA: TGTGCCAGCTCACCGCGACTAGGGGCCGGTGGGGGCTACACCTTC. It codes for CASSPRLGAGGGYTF.

The chain employs TRBV28 and TRBJ1-3, with D unresolved. In germline, CDR1 is MDHEN, CDR2 SYDVKM. The CDR3 contains 12 residues. V shed 3 bases and J shed 4 bases, with 4 bases lying between them. The CDR3 region is CASSLAGNTIYF. CDR3 bases: TGTGCCAGCAGTTTGGCCGGAAACACCATATATTTT.

This chain uses TRBV7-9 with TRBJ1-1; 8 positions agree with TRBD1. The ends lost 6 bases at V and 4 bases at J; junction bases unmatched: 16. Germline-derived CDR1 and CDR2 are SEHNR and FQNEAQ (reference sequence). CDR3 length equals 17 residues. The CDR3 sequence is CASRAPGTGVRSTEAFF. The CDR3 DNA follows: TGTGCCAGCAGAGCTCCCGGGACAGGAGTTAGATCCACTGAAGCTTTCTTT.

The rearrangement uses TRBV7-2 and TRBJ2-3; D is possibly TRBD2 (6 bases). Germline-derived CDR1 and CDR2 are SGHTA and FQGNSA. Trimming shortened V by 7 bases and J by 5 bases, and 10 bases separated the two germline ends. The CDR3 length is 12 residues. The CDR3 region is CASTPEGDTQYF. The CDR3 coding sequence is TGTGCCAGCACCCCGGAGGGAGATACGCAGTATTTT.

The chain joins TRBV7-2 to TRBJ2-1; TRBD2 agrees at 7 bases. The ends lost 5 bases at V and 4 bases at J; junction bases unmatched: 5. The CDR3 is made up of 14 amino acids. CDR1 and CDR2 from the germline V gene are SGHTA and FQGNSA. The CDR3 DNA follows: TGTGCCAGCAGCACCCTGCGGGGGTACAATGAGCAGTTCTTC. Translated, it gives CASSTLRGYNEQFF.

V is TRBV7-2 and J is TRBJ2-1, with D tentatively TRBD1 (6 bases). Trimming pared 5 bases from V and 2 bases from J, leaving 22 bases between. The CDR3 is 18 amino acids. CDR1 and CDR2 from the germline V gene are SGHTA and FQGNSA. The CDR3 sequence is CASSARDTLLSTYNEQFF. CDR3 DNA: TGTGCCAGCAGCGCTCGGGACACTCTACTATCTACCTACAATGAGCAGTTCTTC.

There are many counts of this clone. The chain joins TRBV6-5 to TRBJ2-7; 7 positions match TRBD1. The CDR3 spans 14 residues. V lost 7 bases to trimming and J lost 2 bases; unmatched junction nucleotides: 8. Looked up from germline, CDR1 is MNHEY and CDR2 is SVGAGI. The chain's CDR3 is CASKLTQGAYEQYF. CDR3 bases: TGTGCCAGCAAATTGACCCAGGGGGCCTACGAGCAGTACTTC.

The chain combines TRBV7-3 with TRBJ1-6, with D perhaps matching TRBD1 (6 bases). Between the trimmed V and J ends, which lost 2 bases and 5 bases, there was a span of 7 bases. Germline V CDR1 and CDR2: SGHTA, FQGTGA. The CDR3 contains 14 residues. The CDR3 nucleotides read TGTGCCAGCAGCTTACAGGGGAATAATTCACCCCTCCACTTT. Translation gives CASSLQGNNSPLHF.

The V and J genes are TRBV7-2 and TRBJ2-5; possible D gene TRBD2, 6 bases. Per the germline V gene, CDR1 is SGHTA and CDR2 is FQGNSA. Trimming removed 4 bases at V and 4 bases at J, with 19 bases between. This CDR3 spans 16 amino acids. CDR3 sequence reads: CASSSTRLPGGETQYF. The CDR3 nucleotides are TGTGCCAGCAGCTCAACCCGACTCCCCGGGGGAGAGACCCAGTACTTC. Full variable domain (missing parts from reference TRBV7-2 and TRBJ2-5): GAGVSQSPSNKVTEKGKDVELRCDPISGHTALYWYRQSLGQGLEFLIYFQGNSAPDKSGLPSDRFSAERTGGSVSTLTIQRTQQEDSAVYLCASSSTRLPGGETQYFGPGTRLLVL.

The chain has TRBV2 and TRBJ2-2; D not certain. The V gene's germline CDR1 is SNHLY and CDR2 FYNNEI. V dropped 10 bases and J dropped 0 bases, with 15 bases sitting between them. CDR3 length equals 15 residues. The CDR3 nucleotides read TGTGCCACCCAGCCACAGCATCCGAACACCGGGGAGCTGTTTTTT. This gives the protein CATQPQHPNTGELFF.

The chain combines TRBV28 with TRBJ1-2; 7 bases align to TRBD1. Trimming cost V 4 bases and J 7 bases; bases outside gene matches: 6. The CDR3 spans 13 residues. CDR1 and CDR2 (germline): MDHEN, SYDVKM. CDR3 DNA: TGTGCCAGCAGTTCCACAGGGGCGGGTGGCTACACCTTC. This sequence encodes CASSSTGAGGYTF.

The chain recombines TRBV6-2 or TRBV6-3 with TRBJ2-7; 9 nucleotides agree with TRBD1. Trimming removed 4 bases from V and 2 bases from J; junction bases left unmatched: 3. This CDR3 has 14 amino acids. CDR1 and CDR2 (germline): MNHEY, SVGEGT. DNA of the CDR3: TGTGCCAGCAGTTGGGGACAGGGCCCCTACGAGCAGTACTTC. Residues: CASSWGQGPYEQYF.

This clone was recorded a few times. An end of the junction does not agree with germline; a read error may underlie this. The chain is built from TRBV7-7 and TRBJ2-5; D unresolved. From germline, CDR1 is SSHAT and CDR2 FNYEAQ (reference sequence). CDR3 length: 13 residues. The CDR3 reads CASSPLTEETQYF. DNA of the CDR3: TGTGCTAGCAGCCCCCTGACTGAAGAGACCCAGTACTTC.

V gene TRBV30 combines with J gene TRBJ1-3; D possibly corresponds to TRBD1 (5 bases). V was pared by 3 bases and J by 1 base, with 7 bases between. CDR3 length equals 13 residues. Looked up from germline, CDR1 is GTSNPN and CDR2 is SVGIG (reference sequence). The CDR3: CAWSGGSGNTIYF. The CDR3, as DNA: TGTGCCTGGAGCGGGGGGTCTGGAAACACCATATATTTT. Full variable domain (rest looked up from reference TRBV30 and TRBJ1-3): SQTIHQWPATLVQPVGSPLSLECTVEGTSNPNLYWYRQAAGRGLQLLFYSVGIGQISSEVPQNLSASRPQDRQFILSSKKLLLSDSGFYLCAWSGGSGNTIYFGEGSWLTVV.

V gene TRBV7-2 combines with J gene TRBJ2-5; D is unclear. The germline V and J ends were trimmed by 3 bases and 5 bases, with 28 bases remaining between them. The germline CDR1 and CDR2 sequences are SGHTA and FQGNSA. This CDR3 has 19 residues. CDR3 DNA: TGTGCCAGCAGCTTTCCTTCCGTCGGTACAGATAGGAATGTGGAGACCCAGTACTTC. Residues: CASSFPSVGTDRNVETQYF.